This T cell receptor beta chain came from a study of OX40 agonist ivuxolimab in advanced cancers. In its sample, this clone was seen once. Its antigen is still unknown. The V and J ends lost 4 bases and 3 bases respectively, with 9 bases between them. Per the germline V gene, CDR1 is SQVTM and CDR2 is ANQGSEA. CDR3 length equals 13 residues. Produced via immunoSEQ multiplex PCR; TCRdb's table is partial and in-frame only. The sample holds under 40,000 clones, 65% to 80% seen once. Study-wide findings and caveats: Antigen specificity was not determined for the expanded peripheral T cells.

The rearrangement uses TRBV29-1 and TRBJ2-2; D may correspond to TRBD1 or TRBD2 (5 bases each). This clonotype was obtained from an adult with an advanced solid tumor such as melanoma, head and neck, liver or kidney cancer. Here the sequenced sample was CD4+ or CD8+ T cells sorted from blood, taken in a trial of the OX40 agonist ivuxolimab. CDR3 in amino acids: CSVGGADTGELFF. The CDR3 nucleotides are TGCAGCGTTGGAGGGGCGGACACCGGGGAGCTGTTTTTT.